The 21 T cell receptor beta chains reported below all come from one sample, sequenced in a study of blood T cell repertoires in COVID-19. Generated by immunoSEQ multiplex PCR, the TCRdb table keeps only in-frame clones and is missing some. The sample lists some 190,000 clones, approximately 90% occurring once. What was sequenced was peripheral blood. These receptors all come from a human donor in a cohort sampled during active COVID-19.

This sequence joins TRBV5-6 and TRBJ2-1; TRBD1 matches at 11 bases. Germline V gives CDR1 SGHDT, CDR2 YYEEEE. J was trimmed by 8 bases and V by 0 bases; bases with no gene match: 4. The CDR3 is made up of 15 amino acids. The DNA of the CDR3 is TGTGCCAGCAGCTTGGTAGGGACAGGGGGGCATGAGCAGTTCTTC. Amino acid sequence: CASSLVGTGGHEQFF.

The genes are TRBV6-5 and TRBJ2-3; 7 nucleotides line up with TRBD2. Germline V gives CDR1 MNHEY, CDR2 SVGAGI. The ends lost 11 bases at V and 2 bases at J; junction bases unmatched: 10. The CDR3 sequence is 14 residues long. For the CDR3, the DNA is TGTGCCGGCCGACGAGGGAGGGACACAGATACGCAGTATTTT. This codes for CAGRRGRDTDTQYF.

The chain combines TRBV20-1 with TRBJ2-7, with 8 nucleotides matching TRBD1. The CDR3 is 11 residues long. V dropped 5 bases and J dropped 7; count of bases not matched to a gene: 4. Germline V gene data show CDR1 as DFQATT and CDR2 as SNEGSKA (reference sequence). In DNA, the CDR3 is TGCAGTGCTTGGACAGGGCGGGAGCAGTACTTC. Translation gives CSAWTGREQYF.

This sequence joins TRBV18 and TRBJ2-7, with 11 bases fitting TRBD2. The CDR3 length is 15 residues. The V gene end was trimmed by 6 bases and the J gene end by 2 bases; junction bases not matched to a gene: 6. Germline V gives CDR1 KGHSH, CDR2 LQKENI. CDR3 nucleotides: TGTGCCAGCTCGCCTCTAGCGGGGGGCACCTACGAGCAGTACTTC. Encoded protein: CASSPLAGGTYEQYF.

The rearrangement uses TRBV10-3 and TRBJ2-3; D remains unclear. This CDR3 is built from 14 residues. CDR1 is ENHRY, CDR2 SYGVKD, per germline. Between the trimmed V and J ends, which lost 2 bases and 0 bases, there was a span of 6 bases. In DNA form, the CDR3 reads TGTGCCATCAGTGAGATGGCTAGCACAGATACGCAGTATTTT. Its translation is CAISEMASTDTQYF.

This chain connects TRBV7-2 to TRBJ2-7; 10 bases line up with TRBD1. With V trimmed by 5 bases and J by 9 bases, 10 bases remained unmatched. This CDR3 is built from 14 residues. CDR1 is SGHTA, CDR2 FQGNSA, per germline. The DNA for the CDR3 is TGTGCCAGCAGCCCTAGGACAGGGGGTATATGGCAGTACTTC. Translating it yields CASSPRTGGIWQYF.

This chain connects TRBV10-1 to TRBJ2-7; D ambiguous. This CDR3 comprises 14 residues. The V gene's germline CDR1 is WNHNN and CDR2 SYGVQD (reference sequence). V lost 7 bases and J lost 3, with 16 bases in between. The CDR3 region has the DNA TGCGCCAGCACGCCGAGGCAGTCTCTCTACGAGCAGTACTTC. Translation: CASTPRQSLYEQYF.

The chain recombines TRBV5-1 with TRBJ2-3, with 9 nucleotides matching TRBD1. This CDR3 comprises 16 residues. The germline gives CDR1 SGHRS, CDR2 YFSETQ. The J segment lost 6 bases and the V segment lost 0 bases, leaving 8 bases of the junction unmatched. The CDR3 loop is CASSLEGTGTFDTQYF. The CDR3 bases are TGCGCCAGCAGCTTGGAAGGGACAGGGACCTTTGATACGCAGTATTTT.

V is TRBV5-4 and J is TRBJ2-1; 8 bases line up with TRBD2. The CDR3 contains 16 residues. The germline gives CDR1 SGHNT, CDR2 YYREEE (reference sequence). Unmatched junction bases numbered 10, after V lost 4 bases and J lost 4 bases. CDR3 in amino acids: CASSPSSGRYYNEQFF. In DNA, the CDR3 is TGTGCCAGCAGCCCGTCTAGCGGGCGGTATTACAATGAGCAGTTCTTC.

The chain has TRBV6-2 or TRBV6-3 and TRBJ2-1; possible D gene TRBD2, 5 bases. V gave up 2 bases and J gave up 10 bases, with 9 bases separating them. From germline, CDR1 is MNHEY and CDR2 SVGEGT. The CDR3 is made up of 12 amino acids. The CDR3 sequence is CASSYRRSEQFF. The DNA for the CDR3 is TGTGCCAGCAGTTACAGGAGGTCAGAGCAGTTCTTC.

The V and J genes are TRBV16 and TRBJ1-4; unclear D gene. The V end was cut by 1 base, the J end by 7 bases, with 7 bases between. Germline CDR1 KGHSY, CDR2 FQNENV. The CDR3 sequence is 13 residues long. DNA for the CDR3: TGTGCCAGCAGCCAATTCTACGGTGAAAAACTGTTTTTT. It yields the protein CASSQFYGEKLFF.

This clone was observed many times. The V gene is TRBV10-2, the J gene TRBJ2-7, with D unclear. The CDR3 is made up of 16 amino acids. V dropped 3 bases and J dropped 3 bases, with 18 bases sitting between them. Germline V gene data show CDR1 as WSHSY and CDR2 as SAAADI. DNA for the CDR3: TGCGCCAGCAGTGATGACTTACGGCGGCCCTTCTACGAGCAGTACTTC. Its translation is CASSDDLRRPFYEQYF.

The chain has TRBV29-1 and TRBJ2-2; TRBD1 matches at 7 bases. This CDR3 contains 13 residues. The trim removed 6 bases at V and 4 bases at J, leaving 5 bases unmatched. Per germline, CDR1 SQVTM and CDR2 ANQGSEA. The CDR3 here is CSVRTGGTGELFF. The DNA of the CDR3 is TGCAGCGTGCGGACAGGCGGCACCGGGGAGCTGTTTTTT.

The chain couples TRBV7-6 to TRBJ2-5, with 9 positions matching TRBD2. CDR1 SGHVS and CDR2 FNYEAQ come from the germline V gene. The CDR3 loop spans 15 amino acids. J was trimmed by 5 bases and V by 2 bases; bases with no gene match: 6. The chain's CDR3 is CASSLFSGSEETQYF. CDR3 bases: TGTGCCAGCAGCTTATTTAGCGGGAGCGAGGAGACCCAGTACTTC. Based on the CDR3 plus reference TRBV7-6 and TRBJ2-5, the full variable domain is GAGVSQSPRYKVTKRGQDVALRCDPISGHVSLYWYRQALGQGPEFLTYFNYEAQQDKSGLPNDRFSAERPEGSISTLTIQRTEQRDSAMYRCASSLFSGSEETQYFGPGTRLLVL.

The V gene is TRBV5-1, the J gene TRBJ2-3; D is ambiguous. This CDR3 comprises 15 residues. Germline CDR1 and CDR2: SGHRS and YFSETQ. Trimming removed 1 base at V and 0 bases at J, with 9 bases between. The CDR3 reads CASSLIPTSTDTQYF. The CDR3, as DNA: TGCGCCAGCAGCTTGATCCCTACTAGCACAGATACGCAGTATTTT. Using reference TRBV5-1 and TRBJ2-3 for the parts outside the CDR3, the full variable domain is KAGVTQTPRYLIKTRGQQVTLSCSPISGHRSVSWYQQTPGQGLQFLFEYFSETQRNKGNFPGRFSGRQFSNSRSEMNVSTLELGDSALYLCASSLIPTSTDTQYFGPGTRLTVL.

The rearrangement joins TRBV5-4 to TRBJ2-3; no definite D call. Germline V gene data show CDR1 as SGHNT and CDR2 as YYREEE (reference sequence). V was pared by 4 bases and J by 0 bases, with 3 bases between. The CDR3 has 12 residues. The CDR3, as DNA: TGTGCCAGCAGCACTAGCACAGATACGCAGTATTTT. Encoded protein: CASSTSTDTQYF.

The chain combines TRBV6-5 with TRBJ2-7; 8 bases align to TRBD1. The J segment lost 2 bases and the V segment lost 8 bases, leaving 8 bases of the junction unmatched. The CDR3 extends over 14 amino acids. The germline V gene has CDR1 MNHEY and CDR2 SVGAGI. Here the CDR3 DNA reads TGTGCCAGCGGAGACCGGGACAGGACCTACGAGCAGTACTTC. Translated, it gives CASGDRDRTYEQYF.

The J gene is TRBJ1-6, the V gene TRBV27, with 10 bases identical to TRBD1. This CDR3 region has 15 residues. V lost 9 bases, J lost 4 bases, and 6 bases stayed unmatched. The germline V gene has CDR1 MNHEY and CDR2 SMNVEV (reference sequence). For the CDR3, the DNA is TGTGCCAGTGCCTCGGGACAGGGGTATAATTCACCCCTCCACTTT. It translates to CASASGQGYNSPLHF.

The rearrangement links TRBV9 to TRBJ1-3; 7 bases agree with TRBD1. Per the germline V gene, CDR1 is SGDLS and CDR2 is YYNGEE. Trimming removed 3 bases from V and 3 bases from J; junction bases left unmatched: 9. The CDR3 runs to 16 residues. Here the CDR3 reads CASSGRRGRGGNTIYF. CDR3 sequence (DNA): TGTGCCAGCAGCGGACGGAGGGGGCGAGGTGGAAACACCATATATTTT.

The V gene is TRBV10-2, the J gene TRBJ1-1; 7 bases agree with TRBD1. This CDR3 is built from 15 residues. Germline V gene data show CDR1 as WSHSY and CDR2 as SAAADI. The CDR3 sequence: CVVNEGATLNTEAFF. The CDR3 DNA reads TGCGTAGTTAATGAGGGGGCTACGTTGAACACTGAAGCTTTCTTT.

This chain joins TRBV27 and TRBJ2-1, with 9 bases identical to TRBD2. Trimming took 3 bases from V and 8 from J; bases not matched to a gene: 8. This CDR3 comprises 15 residues. Germline V CDR1 and CDR2: MNHEY, SMNVEV (reference sequence). CDR3 loop: CASSFEAGGPHEQFF. CDR3 in DNA: TGTGCCAGCAGTTTTGAGGCGGGAGGGCCCCATGAGCAGTTCTTC.